The 25 T cell receptor beta chains presented below share a single source sample, sequenced in a study of OX40 agonist ivuxolimab in advanced cancers. Using immunoSEQ multiplex PCR, the repertoire was profiled, and TCRdb retains in-frame clones only, with some absent. The repertoire holds 75,000 to 95,000 clones, with approximately 87% as singletons. The sample was CD4+ or CD8+ T cells sorted from blood, taken in a trial of the OX40 agonist ivuxolimab. The receptors stem from an adult with an advanced solid tumor such as melanoma, head and neck, liver or kidney cancer.

V gene TRBV30 combines with J gene TRBJ2-7, with unresolved D. Germline CDR1 and CDR2: GTSNPN and SVGIG (reference sequence). The CDR3 has 9 residues. V lost 5 bases to trimming and J lost 3 bases, with 2 bases between them. The CDR3 bases are TGTGCCTGGCTCTACGAGCAGTACGTC. This translates into CAWLYEQYV.

The table lists this clone with a count of one. The chain has TRBV7-9 and TRBJ2-5, with 10 bases lining up with TRBD2. The CDR3 is 17 amino acids. Unmatched junction bases numbered 8, after V lost 3 bases and J lost 1 base. Germline V lookup: CDR1 SEHNR, CDR2 FQNEAQ (reference sequence). The CDR3 here is CASSFTSGKGTQETQYF. In DNA form, the CDR3 reads TGTGCCAGCAGCTTCACTAGCGGGAAGGGTACCCAAGAGACCCAGTACTTC.

This sequence joins TRBV6-1 and TRBJ2-4, with 7 bases matching TRBD2. V shed 6 bases and J 10 bases; nucleotides not matched to a gene: 9. Looked up from germline, CDR1 is MNHNS and CDR2 is SASEGT. CDR3 length equals 13 residues. The CDR3 protein is CASRTSSGQIQYF. The CDR3 DNA is TGTGCCAGCAGGACTAGCTCAGGTCAAATTCAGTACTTC.

The genes are TRBV29-1 and TRBJ2-1, with D unresolved. CDR1 is SQVTM, CDR2 ANQGSEA, per germline. V was pared by 4 bases and J by 7 bases, with 8 bases between. The CDR3 loop spans 11 amino acids. The CDR3 DNA reads as TGCAGCGTTGTTCGGGCAAATGAGCAGTTCTTC. As protein: CSVVRANEQFF.

The chain carries TRBV11-2 and TRBJ2-7; a possible D gene is TRBD2 (6 bases). CDR3 length equals 18 residues. From germline, CDR1 is SGHAT and CDR2 FQNNGV. Trimming removed 1 base at V and 0 bases at J, with 19 bases between. The CDR3 region is CASSLAGGGALSSYEQYF. In nucleotides, the CDR3 is TGTGCCAGCAGCTTAGCTGGTGGAGGGGCCCTTTCCTCCTACGAGCAGTACTTC. The full variable domain, with the rest looked up from reference TRBV11-2 and TRBJ2-7, is EAGVAQSPRYKIIEKRQSVAFWCNPISGHATLYWYQQILGQGPKLLIQFQNNGVVDDSQLPKDRFSAERLKGVDSTLKIQPAKLEDSAVYLCASSLAGGGALSSYEQYFGPGTRLTVT.

J is TRBJ2-3 and V is TRBV15, with no clear D. Deletions cut 2 bases from V and 1 base from J, with 7 bases between. Per germline, CDR1 LNHNV and CDR2 YYDKDF (reference sequence). The CDR3 contains 14 residues. The CDR3 is CATSRTGGTDTQYF. The CDR3 DNA is TGTGCCACCAGCAGAACGGGCGGCACAGATACGCAGTATTTT.

Notes on this clone: Its ends do not fully match the called genes, so a read error is possible. The V gene is TRBV27, the J gene TRBJ1-1, with D perhaps TRBD1 (6 bases). Germline-derived CDR1 and CDR2 are MNHEY and SMNVEV (reference sequence). This CDR3 is built from 13 residues. The CDR3 reads CATSPQGGTEAFF. CDR3 nucleotide sequence: TGTGCCACCAGTCCACAGGGAGGCACTGAAGCTTTCTTT.

This sequence joins TRBV19 and TRBJ1-2; 9 nucleotides match TRBD1. The CDR3 has 16 residues. V lost 4 bases to trimming and J lost 6 bases; unmatched junction nucleotides: 12. CDR1 LNHDA and CDR2 SQIVND come from the germline V gene (reference sequence). The CDR3 here is CASSKRTGEYGHGYTF. The CDR3 region has the DNA TGTGCCAGTAGTAAGAGGACAGGGGAATACGGTCATGGCTACACCTTC.

V and J are TRBV10-1 and TRBJ1-2; D uncertain. The length of the CDR3 is 13 residues. In germline, CDR1 is WNHNN, CDR2 SYGVQD (reference sequence). V shed 4 bases and J shed 6 bases, with 12 bases lying between them. CDR3: CASSAAGQDGYTF. The CDR3 DNA follows: TGCGCCAGCAGTGCAGCAGGTCAGGATGGCTACACCTTC.

This clone was recorded a few times. V gene TRBV28 combines with J gene TRBJ2-1; 8 nucleotides align to TRBD2. The V gene's germline CDR1 is MDHEN and CDR2 SYDVKM. The trim removed 1 base at V and 8 bases at J, leaving 10 bases unmatched. The CDR3 extends over 16 amino acids. The CDR3 sequence: CASSLSGWREVDEQFF. In DNA, the CDR3 is TGTGCCAGCAGTTTATCAGGATGGCGGGAGGTGGATGAGCAGTTCTTC.

This clone was seen only once. This chain links TRBV9 with TRBJ2-3; 8 bases are shared with TRBD2. This CDR3 region has 17 residues. Trimming cost V 0 bases and J 6 bases; bases outside gene matches: 12. CDR1 is SGDLS and CDR2 is YYNGEE in the germline V gene. This chain's CDR3 is CASSVALVAGPQDTQYF. CDR3 coding DNA: TGTGCCAGCAGCGTAGCACTAGTAGCGGGACCCCAGGATACGCAGTATTTT.

The CDR3 sequence: CSVHELLGIQSRANVLTF. As DNA, the CDR3 is TGCAGCGTTCACGAATTACTAGGCATACAAAGTCGGGCCAACGTCCTGACTTTC. The chain combines TRBV29-1 with TRBJ2-6, with D maybe TRBD2 (5 bases). Between the trimmed V and J ends, which lost 5 bases and 5 bases, there was a span of 25 bases. This CDR3 contains 18 residues. Germline CDR1 reads SQVTM; CDR2 reads ANQGSEA. Full variable domain (missing parts from reference TRBV29-1 and TRBJ2-6): SAVISQKPSRDICQRGTSLTIQCQVDSQVTMMFWYRQQPGQSLTLIATANQGSEATYESGFVIDKFPISRPNLTFSTLTVSNMSPEDSSIYLCSVHELLGIQSRANVLTFGAGSRLTVL.

The rearrangement joins TRBV6-5 to TRBJ2-1; tentatively, D is TRBD1 (5 bases). Trimming cost V 5 bases and J 8 bases, with 10 bases left between them. This CDR3 is 12 amino acids long. The germline CDR1 and CDR2 sequences are MNHEY and SVGAGI. The CDR3 nucleotides read TGTGCCAGCAGTCCGATAGGGGATGAGCAGTTCTTC. Translation gives CASSPIGDEQFF.

Only a few counts were recorded for this clone. This chain joins TRBV5-5 and TRBJ2-7; 9 bases agree with TRBD1. This CDR3 has 15 amino acids. J gave up 6 bases and V 0 bases, and 7 bases lay outside the gene matches. Per germline, CDR1 SGHKS and CDR2 YYEKEE (reference sequence). The CDR3 loop is CASSLGGQGLGEQYV. The CDR3 nucleotides are TGTGCCAGCAGCTTGGGAGGACAGGGGTTAGGCGAGCAGTACGTC.

The J gene is TRBJ1-4, the V gene TRBV5-4; D gene ambiguous. This CDR3 is built from 15 residues. Germline CDR1 and CDR2: SGHNT and YYREEE (reference sequence). V lost 0 bases to trimming and J lost 0 bases, with 6 bases between them. CDR3 coding DNA: TGTGCCAGCAGCTTGGATTCGGCAACTAATGAAAAACTGTTTTTT. This codes for CASSLDSATNEKLFF.

The chain combines TRBV14 with TRBJ2-3; D is perhaps TRBD2 (6 bases). Germline assignment: CDR1 SGHDN and CDR2 FVKESK. The length of the CDR3 is 15 residues. V lost 4 bases, J lost 2 bases, and 13 bases lay in between. The chain's CDR3 is CASSRLEGHTDTQYF. The CDR3 coding sequence is TGTGCCAGCAGCCGGCTGGAGGGGCACACAGATACGCAGTATTTT.

V is TRBV9 and J is TRBJ1-4; possibly TRBD1 for D (6 bases). Germline-derived CDR1 and CDR2 are SGDLS and YYNGEE. Trimming left V 0 bases short and J 4 bases short, with 7 bases between. This CDR3 has 14 residues. CDR3 region: CASSVGTDNEKLFF. CDR3 in DNA: TGTGCCAGCAGCGTAGGGACAGATAATGAAAAACTGTTTTTT.

This clone was seen more than once but under ten times. This chain links TRBV5-1 with TRBJ2-7, with D hard to call. Trimming shortened V by 0 bases and J by 1 base, and 8 bases separated the two germline ends. The CDR3 covers 14 residues. Germline V CDR1 and CDR2: SGHRS, YFSETQ. As DNA, the CDR3 is TGCGCCAGCAGCTTGGGACACCTTTCCTACGAGCAGTACTTC. This gives the protein CASSLGHLSYEQYF.

This clone was recorded a few times. The chain couples TRBV7-9 to TRBJ1-4, with 7 bases matching TRBD1. This CDR3 spans 14 amino acids. Germline-derived CDR1 and CDR2 are SEHNR and FQNEAQ (reference sequence). V dropped 6 bases and J dropped 8; count of bases not matched to a gene: 9. Here the CDR3 DNA reads TGTGCCAGCAGAACCGACAGGGTTGCGGAAAAACTGTTTTTT. Translated, it gives CASRTDRVAEKLFF.

The chain links TRBV10-3 to TRBJ2-3; D is unresolved. Trimming took off 0 bases at V and 0 bases at J, with 4 bases between the two ends. CDR1 and CDR2 (germline): ENHRY, SYGVKD. There are 14 residues in the CDR3. As DNA, the CDR3 is TGTGCCATCAGTGAGTCTTACAGCACAGATACGCAGTATTTT. Translated: CAISESYSTDTQYF.

The chain links TRBV7-9 to TRBJ1-1; no firm D call. Trimming removed 2 bases from V and 5 bases from J, with 12 bases in between. Looked up from germline, CDR1 is SEHNR and CDR2 is FQNEAQ (reference sequence). The CDR3 runs to 14 residues. This chain's CDR3 is CASSLNSGKTEAFF. In nucleotides, the CDR3 is TGTGCCAGCAGCTTAAACTCGGGGAAGACTGAAGCTTTCTTT.

V and J are TRBV2 and TRBJ1-3; D is unresolved. Trimming pared 6 bases from V and 3 bases from J, leaving 12 bases between. The CDR3 has 14 amino acids. Germline V lookup: CDR1 SNHLY, CDR2 FYNNEI. CDR3 residues: CASRSGDLGNTIYF. CDR3 DNA: TGTGCCAGCAGGAGCGGGGATCTTGGAAACACCATATATTTT.

This chain links TRBV6-4 with TRBJ2-3, with D perhaps TRBD1 or TRBD2 (6 bases each). This CDR3 has 13 amino acids. Looked up from germline, CDR1 is MRHNA and CDR2 is SNTAGT. Trimming took off 7 bases at V and 4 bases at J, with 12 bases between the two ends. As DNA, the CDR3 is TGTGCCAGCATGGGGGGCGCGTCAGATACGCAGTATTTT. Amino acid sequence: CASMGGASDTQYF.

This clone has only one observation. The chain carries TRBV18 and TRBJ1-2; no reliable D call. Trimming left V 3 bases short and J 2 bases short, with 10 bases between. There are 14 residues in the CDR3. Germline V gene sequence: CDR1 KGHSH, CDR2 LQKENI. The CDR3 DNA reads as TGTGCCAGCTCACCGGGCGGAACAAACTATGGCTACACCTTC. This codes for CASSPGGTNYGYTF.

The chain combines TRBV5-4 with TRBJ2-7, with a weak D call TRBD2 (5 bases). The CDR3 is made up of 13 amino acids. Germline V lookup: CDR1 SGHNT, CDR2 YYREEE (reference sequence). Trimming removed 0 bases from V and 3 bases from J, with 7 bases in between. Here the CDR3 DNA reads TGTGCCAGCAGCTTGGCGGGAAACTACGAGCAGTACGTC. It translates to CASSLAGNYEQYV.